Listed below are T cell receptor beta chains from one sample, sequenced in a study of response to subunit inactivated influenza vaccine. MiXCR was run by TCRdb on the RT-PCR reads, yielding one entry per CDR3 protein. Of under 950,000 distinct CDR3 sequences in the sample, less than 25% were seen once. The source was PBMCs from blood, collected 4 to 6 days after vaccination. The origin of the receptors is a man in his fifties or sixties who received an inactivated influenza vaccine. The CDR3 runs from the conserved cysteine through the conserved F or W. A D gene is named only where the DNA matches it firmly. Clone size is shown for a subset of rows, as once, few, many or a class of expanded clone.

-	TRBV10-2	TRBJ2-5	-	TGCGCCAGCAGGGCGACAGCTTTAGAGACCCAGTACTTC	CASRATALETQYF
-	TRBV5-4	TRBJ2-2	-	TGTGCCAGCAGCACAAAATTCGGGGAGCTGTTTTTT	CASSTKFGELFF
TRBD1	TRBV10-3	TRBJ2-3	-	TGTGCCATCAGTGACTCTAGGGGGCCAGATACGCAGTATTTT	CAISDSRGPDTQYF
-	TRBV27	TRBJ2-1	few	TGTGCCAGCAGTCCCCAGACCCCCTACAATGAGCAGTTCTTC	CASSPQTPYNEQFF
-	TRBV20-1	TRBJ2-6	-	TGCAGTGCTAGAGTTGGACAGCACAACGTCCTGACTTTC	CSARVGQHNVLTF
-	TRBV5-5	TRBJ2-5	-	TGTGCCAGCAGCTTGGCCGGAGGGTCGGAGGAGACCCAGTACTTC	CASSLAGGSEETQYF
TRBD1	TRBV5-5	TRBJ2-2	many	TGTGCCAGCAGCCGCGACAGGGCCCTCAACGGGGAGCTGTTTTTT	CASSRDRALNGELFF
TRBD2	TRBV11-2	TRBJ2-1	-	TGTGCCAGCAGCCTCTCGGGACTAGCGGCCTCCTACAATGAGCAGTTCTTC	CASSLSGLAASYNEQFF
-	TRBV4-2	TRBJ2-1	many	TGTGCCAGCAGCCAAGATCTAGGTAATGAGCAGTTCTTC	CASSQDLGNEQFF
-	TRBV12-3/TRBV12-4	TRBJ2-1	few	TGTGCCAGCAGTTTGACCAGGGTAGAGCAGTTCTTC	CASSLTRVEQFF
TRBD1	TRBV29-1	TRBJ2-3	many	TGCAGCGTGAGGGACAGGGGAGGGAATACGCAGTATTTT	CSVRDRGGNTQYF
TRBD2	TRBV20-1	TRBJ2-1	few	TGCAGTGCTAGAGATGAGGCGGGAGCTCACTACAATGAGCAGTTCTTC	CSARDEAGAHYNEQFF
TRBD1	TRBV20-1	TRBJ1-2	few	TGCAGTGCTAGGAAACAGGGGGCCGGGGGCTACACCTTC	CSARKQGAGGYTF
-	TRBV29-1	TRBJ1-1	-	TGCAGCGTGCATTCAGGGTTAGGGGTCGGCACTGAAGCTTTCTTT	CSVHSGLGVGTEAFF